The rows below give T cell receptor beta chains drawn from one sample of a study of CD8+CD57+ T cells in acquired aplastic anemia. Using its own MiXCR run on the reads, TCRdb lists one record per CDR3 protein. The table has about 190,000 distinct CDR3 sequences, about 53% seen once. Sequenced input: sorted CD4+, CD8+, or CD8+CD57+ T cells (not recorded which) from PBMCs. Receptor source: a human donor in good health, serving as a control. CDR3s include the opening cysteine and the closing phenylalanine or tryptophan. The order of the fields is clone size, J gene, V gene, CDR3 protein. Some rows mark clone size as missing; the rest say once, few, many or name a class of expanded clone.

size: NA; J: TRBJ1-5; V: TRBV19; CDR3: CASNRERNQPQHF
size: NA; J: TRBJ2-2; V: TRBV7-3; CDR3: CASSHGRTGELFF
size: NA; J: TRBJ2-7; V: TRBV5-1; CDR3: CASSLQGEGYEQYF
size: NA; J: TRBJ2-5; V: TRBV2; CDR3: CASSPQVTGPETQYF
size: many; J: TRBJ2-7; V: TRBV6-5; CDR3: CASSYSGEQYF
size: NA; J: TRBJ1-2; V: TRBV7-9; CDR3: CASSAQGNYYTF
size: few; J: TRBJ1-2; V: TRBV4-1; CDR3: CASSLERGSPYGYTF
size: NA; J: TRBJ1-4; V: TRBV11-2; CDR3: CTSSSRQSNEKLFF
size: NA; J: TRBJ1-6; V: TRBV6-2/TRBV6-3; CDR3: CASSYIPGGISSYNSPLHF
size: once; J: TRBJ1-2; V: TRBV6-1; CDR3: CASSDQTGRIYGYTF
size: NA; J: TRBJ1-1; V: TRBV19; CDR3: CASSISAIGAFF
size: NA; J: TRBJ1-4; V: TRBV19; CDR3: CASSTGTGREKLFF
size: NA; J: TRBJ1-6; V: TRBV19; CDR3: CASSIPRGTHNSPLHF
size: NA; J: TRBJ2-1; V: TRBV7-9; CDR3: CASSLLTSGGGEQFF
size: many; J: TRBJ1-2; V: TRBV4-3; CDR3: CASSSAAQGSYGYTF
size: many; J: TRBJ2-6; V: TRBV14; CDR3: CASSQDIRRQGIGGANVLTF
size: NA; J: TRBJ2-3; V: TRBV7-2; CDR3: CASSQRATGLADTQYF
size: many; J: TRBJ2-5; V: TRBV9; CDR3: CASSAGGLAGKETQYF
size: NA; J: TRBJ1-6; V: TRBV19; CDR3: CASSPGSGNSPLHF
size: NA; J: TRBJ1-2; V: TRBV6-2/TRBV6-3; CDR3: CASSRTGFGGYTF